The rows below give T cell receptor beta chains drawn from one sample of a study of PD-1 blockade in classical Hodgkin lymphoma. Measured with immunoSEQ multiplex PCR; TCRdb has only the in-frame clones, and not every one. The data contain about 14,000 clones, 60% to 80% of them singletons. The specimen was peripheral blood mononuclear cells (PBMCs), collected before the second cycle of nivolumab. The receptors originated from a human donor with classical Hodgkin lymphoma. CDR3s include the opening cysteine and the closing phenylalanine or tryptophan. The D gene is left open where the match is weak. Size is stated for part of the rows, as once, few or many counts, or as a class when the clone is expanded.

J gene,clone size,V gene,D gene,CDR3 protein
TRBJ1-2,-,TRBV11-2,-,CASSLSKGLLYGYTF
TRBJ2-2,-,TRBV7-8,-,CASELRTGNTGELFF
TRBJ2-5,-,TRBV5-1,-,CASSLGGLETQYF
TRBJ1-6,few,TRBV5-1,TRBD1,CASSLWTGIYPLHF
TRBJ2-7,-,TRBV18,-,CASSPQSQGPYEQYF
TRBJ1-1,-,TRBV5-1,-,CASRGSGVTEAFF
TRBJ1-2,once,TRBV7-9,-,CASSFQQGIYGYTF
TRBJ2-3,-,TRBV19,-,CASSPAGGLTDTQYF
TRBJ2-7,-,TRBV25-1,TRBD2,CASSELGSWGGVEQYF
TRBJ2-2,medium-sized,TRBV9,TRBD1,CASSVDRGNTGELFF
TRBJ2-1,-,TRBV7-9,TRBD2,CASSPDGGGHEQFF
TRBJ2-7,-,TRBV7-2,-,CASTPVRGDYEQYF
TRBJ2-2,-,TRBV5-8,-,CASSRDRNTGELFF
TRBJ2-7,few,TRBV21-1,-,CASSKGDRAYEQYF
TRBJ1-4,-,TRBV15,-,CATSRDRGEKLFF
TRBJ2-5,-,TRBV5-1,-,CASSLGLWGETQYF
TRBJ2-2,-,TRBV5-4,-,CASSFQGYGWELFF
TRBJ2-7,-,TRBV21-1,-,CASSKKGREPYEQYF
TRBJ1-1,-,TRBV5-4,-,CASSFGSNTEAFF
TRBJ2-5,-,TRBV27,-,CASSYQETQYF
TRBJ2-1,-,TRBV7-2,-,CASSLQGGSYNEQFF
TRBJ2-5,-,TRBV2,-,CASNLQGLLETQYF
TRBJ1-5,-,TRBV2,TRBD1,CASSERDSFIGNQPQHF
TRBJ2-1,-,TRBV5-1,TRBD2,CASSEGLAGVYEQFF
TRBJ1-2,-,TRBV5-6,TRBD1,CASSLAYRGLYGYTF
TRBJ1-5,-,TRBV28,-,CASLGQAGSQPQHF
TRBJ2-5,few,TRBV19,TRBD1,CASSKGWDSPQETQYF
TRBJ2-7,-,TRBV7-9,TRBD2,CASSLGPGLASYEQYF
TRBJ2-7,-,TRBV27,TRBD1,CASRIRTGVSYEQYF
TRBJ2-7,-,TRBV5-4,TRBD1,CASSLPGTGLSYEQYF
TRBJ2-7,-,TRBV6-5,-,CASSYSGGGGHEQYF
TRBJ2-5,-,TRBV2,-,CASSWETYRDGETQYF
TRBJ1-1,few,TRBV15,-,CATMQYGGTEAFF
TRBJ2-7,-,TRBV19,TRBD1,CASSRDRGTYEQYF
TRBJ1-2,-,TRBV6-6,-,CASSYRDFYGYTF
TRBJ2-6,-,TRBV28,-,CASRPFQGSGANVLTF
TRBJ2-1,-,TRBV5-1,TRBD2,CASSSAGLGRGPFF
TRBJ2-1,-,TRBV5-1,-,CASSSTGNGYNEQFF
TRBJ1-5,few,TRBV9,TRBD1,CASSAGQGLGNQPQHF
TRBJ2-7,-,TRBV11-2,-,CASSSQALEQYF
TRBJ2-1,-,TRBV5-1,-,CASSPGLPGKGEQFF
TRBJ2-1,few,TRBV5-1,TRBD2,CASSLMGLSYNEQFF
TRBJ2-4,-,TRBV5-4,TRBD1,CASSSQGSKNIQYF